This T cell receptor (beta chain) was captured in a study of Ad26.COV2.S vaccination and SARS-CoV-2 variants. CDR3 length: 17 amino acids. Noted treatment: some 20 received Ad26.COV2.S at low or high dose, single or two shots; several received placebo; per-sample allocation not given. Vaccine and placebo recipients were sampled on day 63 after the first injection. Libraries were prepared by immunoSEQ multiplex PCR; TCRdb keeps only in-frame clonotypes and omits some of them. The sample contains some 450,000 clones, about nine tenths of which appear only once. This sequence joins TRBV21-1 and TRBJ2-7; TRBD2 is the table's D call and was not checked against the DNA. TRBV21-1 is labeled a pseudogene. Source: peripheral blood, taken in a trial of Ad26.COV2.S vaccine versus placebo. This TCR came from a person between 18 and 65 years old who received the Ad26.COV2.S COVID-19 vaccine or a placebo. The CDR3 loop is CASSPPGLDERYYEQYF. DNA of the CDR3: TGTGCCAGCAGCCCCCCGGGACTAGACGAACGGTACTACGAGCAGTACTTC.